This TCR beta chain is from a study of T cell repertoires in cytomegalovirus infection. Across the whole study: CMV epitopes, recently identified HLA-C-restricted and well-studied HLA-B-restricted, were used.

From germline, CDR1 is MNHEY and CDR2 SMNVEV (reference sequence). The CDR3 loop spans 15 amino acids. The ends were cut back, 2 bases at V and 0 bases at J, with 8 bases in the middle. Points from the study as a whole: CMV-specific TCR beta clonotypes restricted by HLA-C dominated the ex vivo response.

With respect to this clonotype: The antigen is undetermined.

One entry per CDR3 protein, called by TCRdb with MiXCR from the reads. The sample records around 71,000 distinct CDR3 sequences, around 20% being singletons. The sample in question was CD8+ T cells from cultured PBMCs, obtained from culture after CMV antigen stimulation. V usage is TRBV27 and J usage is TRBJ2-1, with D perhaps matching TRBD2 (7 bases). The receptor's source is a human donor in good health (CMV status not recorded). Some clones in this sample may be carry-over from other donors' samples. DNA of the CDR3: TGTGCCAGCAGTTTAGCGGGGGCCTCCTACAATGAGCAGTTCTTC. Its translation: CASSLAGASYNEQFF.